This T cell receptor (beta chain) comes out of a study of blood T cell repertoires in COVID-19. Study-wide context: Samples of COVID-19 (acute and convalescent) were obtained from the United States, Italy and Spain.

Authors' analysis steps: Reference gene primer amplification gave nucleated cell count estimates. The assay was immunoSEQ multiplex PCR, and TCRdb's table has in-frame clones only and misses some. V and J calls and clone size are copied from that table; D and trimming were computed from the DNA. The sample consists of 110,000 or so clones, 80% of them appearing once. The CDR3 runs to 13 residues. In germline, CDR1 is SGHNT, CDR2 YENEEA. With 5 bases clipped from V and 6 bases from J, the junction kept 5 bases outside the gene matches. This clone was picked up one time. The material sequenced was peripheral blood. The clonotype comes from a human donor in a cohort sampled during active or convalescent COVID-19. This chain uses TRBV11-3 with TRBJ2-7, with 9 bases lining up with TRBD1. CDR3 sequence: CASSIQGAGEQYF. DNA of the CDR3: TGTGCCAGCAGCATACAGGGGGCCGGCGAGCAGTACTTC.